The 27 T cell receptor beta chains below were found in one sample sequenced in a study of blood T cell repertoires in COVID-19 (dated by TCRdb to 2018 to 2020). Library method: the immunoSEQ multiplex PCR assay. The table comes from immuneACCESS by way of TCRdb, which keeps in-frame sequences with V and J called. Part of the clones is missing from these tables; in studies checked, under half for an unresolved V gene and the rest for unknown reasons. The sample table lists a few hundred thousand clones, 75% to 90% of them with a count of one. The top ten hold 2% to 3% of the sample. The sample was PBMCs or T cells enriched from blood (not recorded which). The receptors were gathered from a woman aged 18-30 years who had recovered from COVID-19.

The chain carries TRBV28 and TRBJ2-5; 12 bases are a match to TRBD1. From germline, CDR1 is MDHEN and CDR2 SYDVKM. V was pared by 2 bases and J by 5 bases, with 6 bases of the junction left unmatched. The length of the CDR3 is 16 residues. CDR3 loop: CASSLPGTGGRETQYF. The CDR3 region has the DNA TGTGCCAGCAGTTTACCCGGGACAGGGGGCCGGGAGACCCAGTACTTC.

This clone was counted a single time. The gene calls are TRBV27 and TRBJ2-7, with 11 bases that match TRBD2. Germline V lookup: CDR1 MNHEY, CDR2 SMNVEV (reference sequence). V lost 7 bases to trimming and J lost 4 bases; unmatched junction nucleotides: 6. CDR3 length: 14 residues. The CDR3 coding sequence is TGTGCCAGCATCCAGACTAGCGGGGTGTACGAGCAGTACTTC. Its translation: CASIQTSGVYEQYF.

In the case of this clone: Other DNA sequences of this sample code for an identical CDR3. The genes are TRBV5-1 and TRBJ1-1; unclear D gene. The CDR3 loop spans 15 amino acids. V lost 0 bases, J lost 0 bases, and 9 bases lay in between. Germline V gives CDR1 SGHRS, CDR2 YFSETQ. The CDR3 sequence: CASSLAGRMNTEAFF. The CDR3 DNA is TGCGCCAGCAGCTTGGCCGGCAGGATGAACACTGAAGCTTTCTTT.

The rearrangement joins TRBV28 to TRBJ2-5, with 7 nucleotides matching TRBD1. Trimming cost V 8 bases and J 2 bases; bases outside gene matches: 8. Germline V gene data show CDR1 as MDHEN and CDR2 as SYDVKM. The CDR3 loop spans 14 amino acids. CDR3 amino acids: CASVRDRSQETQYF. The CDR3 DNA reads TGTGCCAGCGTACGGGACAGAAGTCAAGAGACCCAGTACTTC.

This clone is a singleton in its sample. CDR3 sequence: CATTGQGADTQYF. Here the CDR3 DNA reads TGTGCCACCACGGGACAGGGGGCAGATACGCAGTATTTT. This chain links TRBV10-3 with TRBJ2-3; 11 nucleotides agree with TRBD1. This CDR3 has 13 residues. Trimming removed 10 bases from V and 4 bases from J; junction bases left unmatched: 4. Germline CDR1 is ENHRY and CDR2 is SYGVKD.

The chain recombines TRBV7-8 with TRBJ1-1; possible D gene TRBD1, 6 bases. The CDR3 covers 15 residues. Germline-derived CDR1 and CDR2 are SGHVS and FQNEAQ. Trimming took 4 bases from V and 5 from J, leaving 17 bases between them. The CDR3 DNA follows: TGTGCCAGCAGCTCCTACCCAAGGGGGGGGACTGAAGCTTTCTTT. It codes for CASSSYPRGGTEAFF.

The V gene is TRBV4-2, the J gene TRBJ1-2, with TRBD1 identical over 8 bases. Germline V gene sequence: CDR1 LGHNA, CDR2 YNFKEQ. The V gene end was trimmed by 2 bases and the J gene end by 8 bases; junction bases not matched to a gene: 10. The CDR3 runs to 15 residues. The CDR3 nucleotides read TGTGCCAGCAGCCAAAACCCGGGACAGGCCCCAGGCTACACCTTC. Translated: CASSQNPGQAPGYTF.

V and J are TRBV7-6 and TRBJ2-1; 12 nucleotides line up with TRBD2. This CDR3 is 14 amino acids long. Germline lookup yields CDR1 SGHVS and CDR2 FNYEAQ. Trimming cost V 5 bases and J 9 bases; bases outside gene matches: 5. CDR3 amino acids: CASSHRLAGVEQFF. The CDR3 coding sequence is TGTGCCAGCAGCCACCGACTAGCGGGGGTTGAGCAGTTCTTC.

The V gene is TRBV2, the J gene TRBJ2-2, with no clear D. CDR3 length equals 15 residues. Trimming shortened V by 8 bases and J by 0 bases, and 13 bases separated the two germline ends. The germline CDR1 and CDR2 sequences are SNHLY and FYNNEI. CDR3 nucleotides: TGTGCCAGCCTTAAAGAGGATGCGAACACCGGGGAGCTGTTTTTT. As protein: CASLKEDANTGELFF.

CDR3 DNA sequence: TGTGCCAGCAGCTTGATCGGGGGAGGAGCTTTCTTT. It specifies CASSLIGGGAFF. The rearrangement joins TRBV5-4 to TRBJ1-1, with D tentatively TRBD1 (5 bases). V was shortened by 1 base and J by 10 bases, with 11 bases between the two germline ends. Germline CDR1 reads SGHNT; CDR2 reads YYREEE (reference sequence). CDR3 size: 12 residues.

V usage is TRBV4-1 and J usage is TRBJ1-1; 7 nucleotides agree with TRBD1. Germline trimming cut 6 bases from V and 11 bases from J; bases unmatched to any gene: 6. There are 11 residues in the CDR3. CDR1 is MGHRA and CDR2 is YSYEKL in the germline V gene. CDR3 bases: TGCGCCAGCAGTATAGGGGGCGAGGCTTTCTTT. It specifies CASSIGGEAFF.

In its sample, this clone was seen a few times. The sample carries other DNA sequences with the same CDR3. V is TRBV28 and J is TRBJ1-2; D is perhaps TRBD1 (5 bases). This CDR3 is built from 12 residues. Trimming pared 5 bases from V and 6 bases from J, leaving 10 bases between. Per germline, CDR1 MDHEN and CDR2 SYDVKM. The CDR3 sequence: CASSPGGNGYTF. The CDR3 DNA reads TGTGCCAGCAGTCCCGGGGGAAATGGCTACACCTTC.

This rearrangement joins TRBV5-1 to TRBJ2-1; TRBD2 is a possible D gene (5 bases). CDR3 size: 13 residues. Germline CDR1 reads SGHRS; CDR2 reads YFSETQ. Trimming left V 2 bases short and J 8 bases short, with 11 bases between. Written as DNA, the CDR3 is TGCGCCAGCAGCTTAACGGGGTGGGATGAGCAGTTCTTC. Its translation is CASSLTGWDEQFF.

In the case of this clone: Other DNA sequences in the sample encode the same CDR3. V and J are TRBV19 and TRBJ1-5, with a tentative D call TRBD1 (6 bases). V shed 6 bases and J shed 0 bases, with 9 bases lying between them. This CDR3 has 14 residues. Germline CDR1 and CDR2: LNHDA and SQIVND (reference sequence). The DNA for the CDR3 is TGTGCCAGTAGCCAACAGGGTAGCAATCAGCCCCAGCATTTT. It codes for CASSQQGSNQPQHF.

V gene TRBV4-1 combines with J gene TRBJ1-4, with D tentatively TRBD1 (6 bases). Germline CDR1 and CDR2: MGHRA and YSYEKL. The length of the CDR3 is 16 residues. V lost 1 base and J 2 bases, leaving 11 bases between the germline ends. The CDR3 spells CASSQVGGSTNEKLFF. In DNA, the CDR3 is TGCGCCAGCAGCCAAGTAGGGGGTAGCACTAATGAAAAACTGTTTTTT.

The CDR3 DNA follows: TGTGCCAGCAGCTTAGGGACCCAGGGACTCCACTACGAGCAGTACTTC. Its protein is CASSLGTQGLHYEQYF. The rearrangement joins TRBV7-8 to TRBJ2-7; perhaps TRBD2 as D (6 bases). Germline V gene lookup returns CDR1 SGHVS and CDR2 FQNEAQ. Trimming shortened V by 1 base and J by 3 bases, and 16 bases separated the two germline ends. This CDR3 comprises 16 residues.

The V call is TRBV11-2, the J call TRBJ2-1; TRBD2 aligns across 7 bases. The length of the CDR3 is 15 residues. Germline lookup yields CDR1 SGHAT and CDR2 FQNNGV. With V trimmed by 2 bases and J by 7 bases, 8 bases remained unmatched. The CDR3 DNA sequence: TGTGCCAGCAGCTTAACGGGAGGATGGGTAAATGAGCAGTTCTTC. Its translation: CASSLTGGWVNEQFF. Looking up the rest from reference TRBV11-2 and TRBJ2-1 gives the full variable domain: EAGVAQSPRYKIIEKRQSVAFWCNPISGHATLYWYQQILGQGPKLLIQFQNNGVVDDSQLPKDRFSAERLKGVDSTLKIQPAKLEDSAVYLCASSLTGGWVNEQFFGPGTRLTVL.

The J gene is TRBJ2-3, the V gene TRBV7-9, with D uncertain. The CDR3 has 14 residues. Germline assignment: CDR1 SEHNR and CDR2 FQNEAQ (reference sequence). V was shortened by 2 bases and J by 0 bases, with 6 bases between the two germline ends. The CDR3 DNA reads TGTGCCAGCAGCTTATCTATGAGCACAGATACGCAGTATTTT. As protein: CASSLSMSTDTQYF.

In its sample, this clone was seen a few times. The chain links TRBV29-1 to TRBJ2-3; TRBD1 might be the D (6 bases). The V and J ends lost 7 bases and 5 bases respectively, with 13 bases between them. The length of the CDR3 is 12 residues. Germline CDR1 and CDR2: SQVTM and ANQGSEA. CDR3 nucleotides: TGCAGCGGGGAAACAGGGATAGATACGCAGTATTTT. Translated: CSGETGIDTQYF.

V gene TRBV5-6 combines with J gene TRBJ1-2, with 9 nucleotides matching TRBD1. Germline V CDR1 and CDR2: SGHDT, YYEEEE. CDR3 length: 15 amino acids. With 2 bases clipped from V and 7 bases from J, the junction kept 9 bases outside the gene matches. CDR3 residues: CASSFWTGEMVGYTF. The CDR3 region has the DNA TGTGCCAGCAGCTTCTGGACAGGGGAGATGGTTGGCTACACCTTC. Looking up the rest from reference TRBV5-6 and TRBJ1-2 gives the full variable domain: DAGVTQSPTHLIKTRGQQVTLRCSPKSGHDTVSWYQQALGQGPQFIFQYYEEEERQRGNFPDRFSGHQFPNYSSELNVNALLLGDSALYLCASSFWTGEMVGYTFGSGTRLTVV.

The chain uses TRBV28 and TRBJ1-2; 9 bases are shared with TRBD1. Germline V lookup: CDR1 MDHEN, CDR2 SYDVKM. The CDR3 extends over 12 amino acids. V was pared by 8 bases and J by 7 bases, with 5 bases of the junction left unmatched. CDR3 coding DNA: TGTGCCAGCCGGACAGGGGAGAGTGGCTACACCTTC. Protein product: CASRTGESGYTF.

This sequence joins TRBV5-1 and TRBJ1-4; 7 bases line up with TRBD1. Germline lookup yields CDR1 SGHRS and CDR2 YFSETQ. CDR3 length: 15 amino acids. V shed 0 bases, J shed 8 bases, and the junction held 7 bases outside the gene matches. DNA of the CDR3: TGCGCCAGCAGCTTGGGTACAGGGGAAGGCGAAAAACTGTTTTTT. This sequence encodes CASSLGTGEGEKLFF. The full variable domain, rest sourced from reference TRBV5-1 and TRBJ1-4, is KAGVTQTPRYLIKTRGQQVTLSCSPISGHRSVSWYQQTPGQGLQFLFEYFSETQRNKGNFPGRFSGRQFSNSRSEMNVSTLELGDSALYLCASSLGTGEGEKLFFGSGTQLSVL.

The V gene is TRBV15, the J gene TRBJ1-1; 7 nucleotides align to TRBD1. The CDR3 has 15 amino acids. Germline V gives CDR1 LNHNV, CDR2 YYDKDF (reference sequence). V trimming: 1 base; J trimming: 4 bases; junction bases outside the gene matches: 6. CDR3 in amino acids: CATSRGSRGVTEAFF. CDR3 sequence (DNA): TGTGCCACCAGCAGAGGAAGCAGGGGGGTCACTGAAGCTTTCTTT.

The V call is TRBV5-4, the J call TRBJ1-1, with D maybe TRBD1 (5 bases). V lost 4 bases and J lost 2, with 15 bases in between. CDR1 and CDR2 from the germline V gene are SGHNT and YYREEE (reference sequence). The CDR3 is made up of 15 amino acids. CDR3 sequence reads: CASSAFDRPNTEAFF. Here the CDR3 DNA reads TGTGCCAGCAGCGCCTTTGACAGACCTAACACTGAAGCTTTCTTT.

The genes are TRBV18 and TRBJ1-2; no clear D. CDR3 length: 14 amino acids. Trimming removed 6 bases from V and 8 bases from J, with 19 bases in between. Germline-derived CDR1 and CDR2 are KGHSH and LQKENI. The CDR3 loop reads CASSPRSTAGGYTF. The CDR3 nucleotides are TGTGCCAGCTCCCCTAGATCGACGGCTGGGGGCTACACCTTC. The whole variable domain, filled in from reference TRBV18 and TRBJ1-2, reads NAGVMQNPRHLVRRRGQEARLRCSPMKGHSHVYWYRQLPEEGLKFMVYLQKENIIDESGMPKERFSAEFPKEGPSILRIQQVVRGDSAAYFCASSPRSTAGGYTFGSGTRLTVV.

The chain uses TRBV28 and TRBJ2-2; 10 bases match TRBD1. Germline loops: CDR1 MDHEN, CDR2 SYDVKM. J was trimmed by 4 bases and V by 11 bases; bases with no gene match: 1. The CDR3 has 12 amino acids. CDR3 region: CAGTGATGELFF. The CDR3 nucleotides are TGTGCCGGGACAGGGGCCACCGGGGAGCTGTTTTTT.

The gene calls are TRBV19 and TRBJ1-1; 7 nucleotides line up with TRBD1. CDR3 size: 19 residues. CDR1 LNHDA and CDR2 SQIVND come from the germline V gene (reference sequence). Trimming took 3 bases from V and 0 from J; bases not matched to a gene: 16. The CDR3 DNA sequence: TGTGCCAGTAGTATCGGTCCGGGCAGGGGGAGGTTTGTGAACACTGAAGCTTTCTTT. Translated, it gives CASSIGPGRGRFVNTEAFF.